These T cell receptor beta chains were read from a single sample in a study of cytomegalovirus exposure and HLA in healthy donors. The repertoire was sequenced with immunoSEQ multiplex PCR; TCRdb's copy has only in-frame clones and lacks some. The repertoire holds over 150,000 clones, with roughly four fifths as singletons. Sequencing was done on a sample of PBMCs. All receptors derive from a man between 50 and 59 years old in good health and CMV-seronegative. Each CDR3 is given with its conserved first and last residue. D genes are given only for firm matches. For some rows the clone size is stated as once, few or many, or as a class when expanded; others skip it.

>TRBV18|17|-|TRBD1|TRBJ2-5
CASSPPVSGGVRGTQYF
TGTGCCAGCTCACCACCGGTATCAGGGGGCGTCAGGGGGACCCAGTACTTC
>TRBV5-1|16|-|-|TRBJ1-1
CASRPTASGGDTEAFF
TGCGCCAGCAGGCCGACAGCGTCTGGGGGGGACACTGAAGCTTTCTTT
>TRBV28|15|-|TRBD1|TRBJ1-2
CASSHHDRGRSGYTF
TGTGCCAGCAGTCACCATGACAGGGGGAGAAGTGGCTACACCTTC
>TRBV6-5|15|-|TRBD1|TRBJ2-7
CASSYAYRGVGEQYF
TGTGCCAGCAGTTACGCTTACAGGGGGGTCGGCGAGCAGTACTTC
>TRBV7-6|16|-|-|TRBJ2-5
CASSPHQLGGDETQYF
TGTGCCAGCAGCCCTCACCAACTAGGTGGAGATGAGACCCAGTACTTC
>TRBV6-5|15|-|TRBD1|TRBJ1-2
CASSRQTGGGAGYTF
TGTGCCAGCAGTCGTCAGACAGGGGGAGGTGCAGGCTACACCTTC
>TRBV5-1|13|-|-|TRBJ2-5
CASSLGQQETQYF
TGCGCCAGCAGCTTGGGCCAGCAAGAGACCCAGTACTTC
>TRBV6-4|17|-|TRBD1|TRBJ2-1
CASSSYSGTGSRNEQFF
TGTGCCAGCAGTTCTTACTCCGGGACAGGGAGTAGGAATGAGCAGTTCTTC
>TRBV28|13|-|-|TRBJ1-5
CASSSQVNQPQHF
TGTGCCAGCAGTTCCCAGGTCAATCAGCCCCAGCATTTT
>TRBV19|13|-|TRBD2|TRBJ2-7
CASKLAGRNEQYF
TGTGCCAGTAAATTAGCGGGAAGGAACGAGCAGTACTTC
>TRBV5-1|14|-|-|TRBJ2-3
CASSLGLITDTQYF
TGCGCCAGCAGCTTAGGACTAATAACAGATACGCAGTATTTT
>TRBV5-8|15|-|TRBD1|TRBJ2-7
CASTPGTVPPNEQYF
TGTGCCAGCACTCCAGGGACAGTACCCCCTAACGAGCAGTACTTC
>TRBV28|15|-|TRBD1|TRBJ2-7
CASSLRTGTVHEQYF
TGTGCCAGCAGTCTAAGAACCGGGACAGTCCACGAGCAGTACTTC
>TRBV5-3|18|-|TRBD1|TRBJ1-4
CARSSGQGWEKTNEKLFF
TGTGCCAGAAGCTCGGGACAGGGGTGGGAAAAAACTAATGAAAAACTGTTTTTT
>TRBV27|16|-|TRBD2|TRBJ2-1
CASSNQLSGVYNEQFF
TGTGCCAGCAGTAATCAACTAAGCGGGGTCTACAATGAGCAGTTCTTC
>TRBV19|15|-|-|TRBJ1-5
CASSSGGVSNQPQHF
TGTGCCAGTAGTTCCGGCGGGGTGAGCAATCAGCCCCAGCATTTT
>TRBV14|17|-|-|TRBJ2-3
CASSQRTAAGPLDTQYF
TGTGCCAGCAGCCAGAGGACAGCCGCGGGCCCGTTGGATACGCAGTATTTT
>TRBV28|15|-|-|TRBJ1-1
CASSLREGGKTEAFF
TGTGCCAGCAGTTTAAGGGAGGGCGGAAAGACTGAAGCTTTCTTT
>TRBV6-1|15|-|TRBD1|TRBJ1-2
CASSPRGQGAGGYTF
TGTGCCAGCAGTCCCCGAGGACAGGGGGCTGGGGGCTACACCTTC
>TRBV7-9|13|-|TRBD1|TRBJ1-2
CALDRGGIYGYTF
TGTGCCCTCGACAGGGGGGGGATCTATGGCTACACCTTC
>TRBV2|14|few|-|TRBJ2-7
CASSVGSVSYEQYF
TGTGCCAGCAGTGTTGGTAGCGTCTCCTACGAGCAGTACTTC
>TRBV4-1|15|-|TRBD2|TRBJ2-1
CASSQGGTIRDEQFF
TGCGCCAGCAGCCAAGGGGGGACTATAAGGGATGAGCAGTTCTTC
>TRBV13|17|-|TRBD2|TRBJ2-3
CASSPPGGGARADTQYF
TGTGCCAGCAGCCCTCCCGGGGGAGGGGCGCGCGCAGATACGCAGTATTTT
>TRBV9|15|-|TRBD1|TRBJ2-1
CASSPRDRALNEQFF
TGTGCCAGCAGCCCCCGGGACAGGGCGCTCAATGAGCAGTTCTTC
>TRBV19|13|-|-|TRBJ2-1
CASKGGGYGEQFF
TGTGCCAGTAAGGGGGGGGGATATGGTGAGCAGTTCTTC
>TRBV6-5|16|-|-|TRBJ2-2
CASSYSEGLSTGELFF
TGTGCCAGCAGTTACTCGGAGGGACTTTCCACCGGGGAGCTGTTTTTT
>TRBV6-5|12|once|-|TRBJ1-1
CASSYSETEAFF
TGTGCCAGCAGTTACTCTGAAACAGAAGCTTTCTTT
>TRBV5-1|16|-|TRBD2|TRBJ2-3
CASSLYGRARGDTQYF
TGCGCCAGCAGCTTGTACGGGAGGGCCCGGGGAGATACGCAGTATTTT
>TRBV4-2|16|-|-|TRBJ2-1
CASRGGASGSYNEQFF
TGTGCCAGCAGAGGGGGGGCTTCGGGCTCCTACAATGAGCAGTTCTTC
>TRBV6-5|16|once|-|TRBJ2-7
CASSSSYRVQMSEQYF
TGTGCCAGCAGTTCCTCCTACAGGGTTCAGATGAGCGAGCAGTACTTC
>TRBV7-2|15|-|-|TRBJ2-5
CASSLRSGNQETQYF
TGTGCCAGCAGCTTAAGAAGCGGAAACCAAGAGACCCAGTACTTC
>TRBV6-6|15|-|TRBD1|TRBJ1-6
CASSYEGTGYSPLHF
TGTGCCAGCAGTTACGAAGGGACAGGGTATTCACCCCTCCACTTT
>TRBV9|13|-|-|TRBJ2-3
CASSDIVTDTQYF
TGTGCCAGCAGTGACATAGTCACAGATACGCAGTATTTT
>TRBV7-9|11|-|-|TRBJ2-7
CASGLTYEQYF
TGTGCCAGCGGACTAACCTACGAGCAGTACTTC
>TRBV4-3|15|few|-|TRBJ1-1
CASSQDRGADTEAFF
TGCGCCAGCAGCCAAGATCGGGGGGCGGACACTGAAGCTTTCTTT
>TRBV4-3|17|-|TRBD2|TRBJ2-1
CASSQELAGGRTHEQFF
TGCGCCAGCAGCCAAGAACTAGCGGGAGGGAGAACCCATGAGCAGTTCTTC
>TRBV5-4|17|-|TRBD2|TRBJ2-2
CASSLAGLAANTGELFF
TGTGCCAGCAGCTTGGCCGGGCTAGCGGCGAACACCGGGGAGCTGTTTTTT
>TRBV19|15|-|TRBD1|TRBJ2-5
CASSTGTGYQETQYF
TGTGCCAGTAGTACCGGGACAGGGTATCAAGAGACCCAGTACTTC
>TRBV28|15|-|TRBD2|TRBJ2-3
CASSLTGGGFATQYF
TGTGCCAGCAGCCTTACGGGAGGCGGGTTTGCTACGCAGTATTTT
>TRBV19|13|once|TRBD1|TRBJ1-5
CASSDRVYQPQHF
TGTGCCAGTAGTGACAGGGTTTACCAGCCCCAGCATTTT
>TRBV18|13|-|-|TRBJ2-1
CASSLTPLNEQFF
TGTGCCAGCTCACTGACACCCCTCAATGAGCAGTTCTTC
>TRBV2|13|-|-|TRBJ2-7
CASLRGHSYEQYF
TGTGCCAGCCTACGAGGGCACTCCTACGAGCAGTACTTC
>TRBV6-1|14|-|TRBD1|TRBJ2-2
CASIGQGATGELFF
TGTGCCAGCATTGGGCAGGGGGCGACCGGGGAGCTGTTTTTT
>TRBV4-2|15|once|-|TRBJ2-7
CASSQVGRDSYEQYF
TGTGCCAGCAGCCAAGTAGGGCGGGACTCCTACGAGCAGTACTTC
>TRBV18|15|once|-|TRBJ2-7
CATLKPTGGSYEQYF
TGTGCCACCTTAAAGCCTACAGGCGGATCCTACGAGCAGTACTTC
>TRBV5-1|16|-|TRBD2|TRBJ2-5
CASSSRALAIQETQYF
TGCGCCAGCAGTTCGAGAGCACTAGCGATCCAAGAGACCCAGTACTTC
>TRBV10-3|14|-|-|TRBJ2-1
CAISELEIYNEQFF
TGTGCCATCAGTGAACTCGAGATATACAATGAGCAGTTCTTC
>TRBV13|15|-|TRBD1|TRBJ2-3
CASSSRQGITDTQYF
TGTGCCAGCAGCTCTCGACAGGGGATCACAGATACGCAGTATTTT
>TRBV6-6|14|-|-|TRBJ1-1
CASIDSRVSTEAFF
TGTGCCAGCATTGACTCCAGGGTATCCACTGAAGCTTTCTTT
>TRBV9|16|-|-|TRBJ1-2
CARSGATPRGGYGYTF
TGTGCCAGATCCGGGGCTACTCCCCGGGGAGGCTATGGCTACACCTTC
>TRBV5-1|16|-|-|TRBJ2-3
CASSSLGPWGTDTQYF
TGCGCCAGCAGCTCACTAGGGCCCTGGGGCACAGATACGCAGTATTTT
>TRBV7-3|14|-|TRBD2|TRBJ2-1
CASSLGTSSYEQFF
TGTGCCAGCAGCTTAGGGACTAGTTCCTATGAGCAGTTCTTC
>TRBV9|19|-|TRBD2|TRBJ2-3
CASSVGPIPASGQIDTQYF
TGTGCCAGCAGCGTAGGTCCGATTCCGGCTAGCGGGCAGATAGATACGCAGTATTTT
>TRBV4-3|15|few|TRBD1|TRBJ1-2
CASSRARDRSYGYTF
TGCGCCAGCAGTCGTGCACGGGACAGGTCCTATGGCTACACCTTC